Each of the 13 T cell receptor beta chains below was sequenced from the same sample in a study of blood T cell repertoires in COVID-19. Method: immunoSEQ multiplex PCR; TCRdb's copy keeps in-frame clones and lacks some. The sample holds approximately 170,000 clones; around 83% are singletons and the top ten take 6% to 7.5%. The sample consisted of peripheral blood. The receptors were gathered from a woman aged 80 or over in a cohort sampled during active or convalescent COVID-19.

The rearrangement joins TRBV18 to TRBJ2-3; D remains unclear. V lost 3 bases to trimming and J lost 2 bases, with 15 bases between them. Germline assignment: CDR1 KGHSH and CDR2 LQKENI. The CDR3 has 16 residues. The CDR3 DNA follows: TGTGCCAGCTCACCCACGATACAAATCCTCACAGATACGCAGTATTTT. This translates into CASSPTIQILTDTQYF.

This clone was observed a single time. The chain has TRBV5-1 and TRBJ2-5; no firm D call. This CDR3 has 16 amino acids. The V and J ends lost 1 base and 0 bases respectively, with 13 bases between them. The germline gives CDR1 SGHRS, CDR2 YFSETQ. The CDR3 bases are TGCGCCAGCAGCTTGTCGGGTGGAAGCAACCAAGAGACCCAGTACTTC. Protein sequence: CASSLSGGSNQETQYF.

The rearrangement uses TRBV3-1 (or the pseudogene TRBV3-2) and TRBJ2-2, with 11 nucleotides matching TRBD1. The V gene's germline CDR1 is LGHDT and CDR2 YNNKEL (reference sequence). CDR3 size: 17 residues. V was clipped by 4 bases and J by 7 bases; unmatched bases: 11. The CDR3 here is CASSRGQGAPVGGELFF. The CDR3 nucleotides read TGTGCCAGCAGCCGCGGACAGGGGGCCCCTGTCGGCGGGGAGCTGTTTTTT.

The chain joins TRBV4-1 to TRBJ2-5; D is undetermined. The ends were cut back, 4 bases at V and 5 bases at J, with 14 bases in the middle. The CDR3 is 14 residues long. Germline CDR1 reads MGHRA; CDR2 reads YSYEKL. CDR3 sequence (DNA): TGCGCCAGCAGCCCAGCCAGGTCCCCGGAGACCCAGTACTTC. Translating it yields CASSPARSPETQYF.

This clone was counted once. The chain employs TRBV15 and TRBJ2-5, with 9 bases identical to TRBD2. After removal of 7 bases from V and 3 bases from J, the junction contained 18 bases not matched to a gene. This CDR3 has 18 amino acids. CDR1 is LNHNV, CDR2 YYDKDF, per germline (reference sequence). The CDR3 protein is CATNPRPSGALAKETQYF. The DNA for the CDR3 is TGTGCCACCAATCCCCGTCCTAGCGGGGCGCTGGCCAAAGAGACCCAGTACTTC.

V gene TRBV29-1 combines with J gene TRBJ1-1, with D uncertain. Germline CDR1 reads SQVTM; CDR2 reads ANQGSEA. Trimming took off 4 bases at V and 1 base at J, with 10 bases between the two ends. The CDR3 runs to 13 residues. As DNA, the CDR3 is TGCAGCGTTGGGAGCGGATGGAACACTGAAGCTTTCTTT. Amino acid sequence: CSVGSGWNTEAFF. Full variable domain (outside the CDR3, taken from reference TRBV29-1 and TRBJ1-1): SAVISQKPSRDICQRGTSLTIQCQVDSQVTMMFWYRQQPGQSLTLIATANQGSEATYESGFVIDKFPISRPNLTFSTLTVSNMSPEDSSIYLCSVGSGWNTEAFFGQGTRLTVV.

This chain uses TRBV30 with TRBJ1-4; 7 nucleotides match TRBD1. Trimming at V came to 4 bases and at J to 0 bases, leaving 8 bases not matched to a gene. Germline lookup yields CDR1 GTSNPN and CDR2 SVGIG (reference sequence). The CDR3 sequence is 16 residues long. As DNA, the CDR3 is TGTGCCTGGACCTTGGGACAGACTCCAACTAATGAAAAACTGTTTTTT. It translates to CAWTLGQTPTNEKLFF.

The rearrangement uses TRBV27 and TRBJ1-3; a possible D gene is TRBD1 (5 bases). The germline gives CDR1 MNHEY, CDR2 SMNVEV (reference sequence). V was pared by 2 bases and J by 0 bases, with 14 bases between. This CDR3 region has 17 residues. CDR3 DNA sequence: TGTGCCAGCAGTTTAACGGGCAGGGCCTCCTCTGGAAACACCATATATTTT. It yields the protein CASSLTGRASSGNTIYF.

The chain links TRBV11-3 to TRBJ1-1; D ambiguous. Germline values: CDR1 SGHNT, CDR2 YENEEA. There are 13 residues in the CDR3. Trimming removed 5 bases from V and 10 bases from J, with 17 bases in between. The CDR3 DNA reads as TGTGCCAGCAGCCCAAGCCAGCGGTTACGAGCTTTCTTT. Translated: CASSPSQRLRAFF.

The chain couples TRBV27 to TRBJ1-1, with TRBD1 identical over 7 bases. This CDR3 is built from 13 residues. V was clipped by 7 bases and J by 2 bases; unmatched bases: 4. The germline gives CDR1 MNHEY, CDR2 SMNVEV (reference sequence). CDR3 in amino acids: CASTRQGNTEAFF. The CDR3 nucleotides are TGTGCCAGCACTCGACAGGGAAACACTGAAGCTTTCTTT.

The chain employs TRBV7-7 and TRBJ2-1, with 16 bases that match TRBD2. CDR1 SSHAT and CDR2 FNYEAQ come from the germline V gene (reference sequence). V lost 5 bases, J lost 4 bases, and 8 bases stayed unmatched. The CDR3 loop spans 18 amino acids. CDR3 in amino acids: CASSPGTSGRADYNEQFF. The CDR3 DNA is TGTGCCAGCAGCCCGGGGACTAGCGGGAGGGCCGATTACAATGAGCAGTTCTTC.

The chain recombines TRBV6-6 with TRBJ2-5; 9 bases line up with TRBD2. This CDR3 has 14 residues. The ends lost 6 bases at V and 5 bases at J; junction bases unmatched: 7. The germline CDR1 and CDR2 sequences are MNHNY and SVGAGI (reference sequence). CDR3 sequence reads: CASSPGTSIETQYF. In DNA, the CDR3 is TGTGCCAGCAGCCCCGGGACTAGCATTGAGACCCAGTACTTC.

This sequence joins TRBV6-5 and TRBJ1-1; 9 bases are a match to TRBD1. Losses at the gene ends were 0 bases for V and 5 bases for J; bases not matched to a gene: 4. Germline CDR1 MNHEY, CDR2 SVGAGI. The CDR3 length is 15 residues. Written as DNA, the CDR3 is TGTGCCAGCAGTTACTCGTCTGACAGGGGGACTGAAGCTTTCTTT. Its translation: CASSYSSDRGTEAFF.